A selection of T cell receptor beta chains follows, all from one sample in a study of shared clonotypes between healthy human individuals. Measured with immunoSEQ multiplex PCR; TCRdb has only the in-frame clones, and not every one. The data contain 1.5 million to 2.5 million clones, roughly 95% of them singletons. The sample taken for sequencing was naive CD8+ T cells sorted from blood. The receptors shown here come from a man aged 18 to 35 in good health. The CDR3 runs from the conserved cysteine through the conserved F or W. D genes are given only for firm matches. Expanded clones are given a class, and other clones once, few, many or no size at all.

TRBJ2-5	TRBD1	TRBV9	.	TGTGCCAGCAGCGTCCCCGGGACAGGGCAAGAGACCCAGTACTTC	CASSVPGTGQETQYF
TRBJ1-5	.	TRBV9	.	TGTGCCAGCAGCCCCTCTTTGGGGGAGCCCCAGCATTTT	CASSPSLGEPQHF
TRBJ2-3	TRBD1	TRBV27	once	TGTGCCAGCAGTTTACTCCCGACAGGGAGTGTCTTGGGGGATACGCAGTATTTT	CASSLLPTGSVLGDTQYF
TRBJ2-5	TRBD2	TRBV5-6	.	TGTGCCAGCAGCTTGAGCGTCCTAGCGGGCCAAGAGACCCAGTACTTC	CASSLSVLAGQETQYF
TRBJ1-6	.	TRBV4-2	.	TGTGCCAGCAGCCAAGGGTCCGAGTCCTATAATTCACCCCTCCACTTT	CASSQGSESYNSPLHF
TRBJ1-4	.	TRBV6-6	once	TGTGCCAGCAGTTACTCGGGGCCTGCAACTAATGAAAAACTGTTTTTT	CASSYSGPATNEKLFF
TRBJ2-5	.	TRBV7-9	.	TGTGCCAGCAGCTTCGGTGAAGACAACCCCAAAGAGACCCAGTACTTC	CASSFGEDNPKETQYF
TRBJ2-7	.	TRBV7-9	.	TGTGCCAGCAGCCCGGGACATGCCTACGAGCAGTACTTC	CASSPGHAYEQYF
TRBJ2-2	TRBD2	TRBV4-3	.	TGCGCCAGCAGCCAAGATGTTAGCGGGAGAGGGACCGGGGAGCTGTTTTTT	CASSQDVSGRGTGELFF
TRBJ1-3	.	TRBV15	.	TGTGCCACCAGCAGAGCTGGAAACACCATATATTTT	CATSRAGNTIYF
TRBJ2-3	.	TRBV6-6	.	TGTGCCAGCAGTTACTGGGCGGACCCCACAGATACGCAGTATTTT	CASSYWADPTDTQYF
TRBJ1-3	.	TRBV6-6	.	TGTGCCAGCAGTTACGGTGGTTCTGGAAACACCATATATTTT	CASSYGGSGNTIYF
TRBJ2-7	.	TRBV5-1	.	TGCGCCAGCAGCTTGGAGGTCTACGGAGCCTACGAGCAGTACTTC	CASSLEVYGAYEQYF
TRBJ2-3	TRBD2	TRBV6-1	.	TGTGCCAGCAGAGGAGGAGCGGGAGAAACAGATACGCAGTATTTT	CASRGGAGETDTQYF
TRBJ2-1	TRBD2	TRBV27	.	TGTGCCAGCAGTCAACTACTGGGACTAGCGCTTAATGAGCAGTTCTTC	CASSQLLGLALNEQFF
TRBJ2-2	.	TRBV2	.	TGTGCCAGCAGAGCTAGGGACTCCCTACTCTCAATGGAGCTGTTTTTT	CASRARDSLLSMELFF
TRBJ2-7	.	TRBV12-2	.	TGTGCAAGTCGCCCGACGACAGGCCCCACCTACGAGCAGTACTTC	CASRPTTGPTYEQYF
TRBJ1-1	TRBD1	TRBV2	.	TGTGCCAGCAGTTCCACCATCGGAGGACAGGGAAGCGGGGTGCGCACTGAAGCTTTCTTT	CASSSTIGGQGSGVRTEAFF
TRBJ2-7	TRBD2	TRBV7-9	.	TGTGCCAGCAGCTCCAATGGAGCGGGAGGGGTAGGACTCAATTACGAGCAGTACTTC	CASSSNGAGGVGLNYEQYF
TRBJ1-1	TRBD1	TRBV7-9	once	TGTGCCAGCAGCCAGGGACAGGGTAAGAACACTGAAGCTTTCTTT	CASSQGQGKNTEAFF
TRBJ2-5	.	TRBV9	.	TGTGCCAGCAGCGCCCCGTCTAGCGAGACCCAGTACTTC	CASSAPSSETQYF
TRBJ2-7	TRBD1	TRBV28	.	TGTGCCAGCAGTCGGACAGGGGGTTCCTACGAGCAGTACTTC	CASSRTGGSYEQYF
TRBJ1-5	TRBD1	TRBV19	.	TGTGCCAGTAGTAACCCCCGACAGGGGTGGGATCAGCCCCAGCATTTT	CASSNPRQGWDQPQHF
TRBJ2-7	.	TRBV5-6	.	TGTGCCAGCAGCTCTGCCTACTACGAGCAGTACTTC	CASSSAYYEQYF
TRBJ2-5	.	TRBV7-9	.	TGTGCCAGCAGCTTAAGCGAGGAGGAGACCCAGTACTTC	CASSLSEEETQYF
TRBJ2-3	TRBD2	TRBV25-1	.	TGTGCCAGCAGTGAATATGGGGGGGTCTCGGATACGCAGTATTTT	CASSEYGGVSDTQYF
TRBJ2-7	.	TRBV5-6	.	TGTGCCAGCAGCTTGGACAGCCCCCGAGAGCAGTACTTC	CASSLDSPREQYF
TRBJ2-1	.	TRBV28	.	TGTGCCAGCAGTTTCAGGGGGGGATCCTACAATGAGCAGTTCTTC	CASSFRGGSYNEQFF
TRBJ2-1	TRBD1	TRBV14	.	TGTGCCAGCAGCCAAGATAGGGGGCTTGGCAATGAGCAGTTCTTC	CASSQDRGLGNEQFF
TRBJ2-5	TRBD2	TRBV7-9	.	TGTGCCAGCAGCTCGGAGACTAGCGTGGGGAAGACCCAGTACTTC	CASSSETSVGKTQYF
TRBJ2-3	TRBD2	TRBV7-2	.	TGTGCCAGCAGCGTCTGGACTAGCGGGGGGCGGTTGAGAGATACGCAGTATTTT	CASSVWTSGGRLRDTQYF
TRBJ1-2	.	TRBV19	.	TGTGCCAGTAGTATAGCCCAAAACTATGGCTACACCTTC	CASSIAQNYGYTF
TRBJ2-2	.	TRBV28	.	TGTGCCAGCAGCCTAGCCCCGGGGTACACCGGGGAGCTGTTTTTT	CASSLAPGYTGELFF
TRBJ2-7	.	TRBV13	.	TGTGCCAGCAGCCGAGGGGGGACCTACGAGCAGTACTTC	CASSRGGTYEQYF
TRBJ2-5	TRBD2	TRBV5-4	.	TGTGCCAGCAGCCTTCTAGCGGGAGGGCCTGGGGAGACCCAGTACTTC	CASSLLAGGPGETQYF
TRBJ2-7	.	TRBV10-2	.	TGCGCCAGCAGTGTTACTAGTCCAAACTACGAGCAGTACTTC	CASSVTSPNYEQYF
TRBJ1-1	TRBD1	TRBV4-3	.	TGCGCCAGCAGCCAAGATAGTACAGGGGGGAGCACTGAAGCTTTCTTT	CASSQDSTGGSTEAFF
TRBJ1-4	.	TRBV4-1	.	TGCGCCAGCAGCCAGCTTTCTCGGGTAAAAGAAAAACTGTTTTTT	CASSQLSRVKEKLFF
TRBJ2-3	.	TRBV6-5	.	TGTGCCAGCAGTTACACTGGGGACGGGGAAACGGATACGCAGTATTTT	CASSYTGDGETDTQYF
TRBJ1-2	TRBD1	TRBV9	.	TGTGCCAGCAGCGTACAGGGGGGCTATGGCTACACCTTC	CASSVQGGYGYTF
TRBJ2-2	.	TRBV18	.	TGTGCCAGCTCACCACTACAGGGCCAAGGCACCGGGGAGCTGTTTTTT	CASSPLQGQGTGELFF
TRBJ2-7	.	TRBV5-1	.	TGCGCCAGCAGCTTAGGTCTGGCTAGCTCCTACGAGCAGTACTTC	CASSLGLASSYEQYF
TRBJ2-4	TRBD1	TRBV7-9	.	TGTGCCAGCAGCGGGAGACAGGGAAACATTCAGTACTTC	CASSGRQGNIQYF